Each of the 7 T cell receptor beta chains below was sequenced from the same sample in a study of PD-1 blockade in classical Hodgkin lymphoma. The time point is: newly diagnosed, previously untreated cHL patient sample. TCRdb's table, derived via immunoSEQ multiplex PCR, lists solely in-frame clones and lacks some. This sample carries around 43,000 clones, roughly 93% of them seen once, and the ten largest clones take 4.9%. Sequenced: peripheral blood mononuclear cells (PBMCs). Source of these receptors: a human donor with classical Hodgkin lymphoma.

CDR3 protein: CASSFANRNYGYTF. DNA for the CDR3: TGTGCCAGCAGCTTCGCTAACCGTAACTATGGCTACACCTTC. The rearrangement uses TRBV11-2 and TRBJ1-2, with D unclear. The V end was cut by 3 bases, the J end by 1 base, with 9 bases between. The CDR3 totals 14 residues. Germline loops: CDR1 SGHAT, CDR2 FQNNGV.

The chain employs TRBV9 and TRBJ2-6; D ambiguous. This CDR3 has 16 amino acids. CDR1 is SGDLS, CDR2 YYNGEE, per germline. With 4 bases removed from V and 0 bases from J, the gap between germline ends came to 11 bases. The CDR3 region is CASSSRRSSGANVLTF. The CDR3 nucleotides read TGTGCCAGCAGCTCGCGACGGAGCTCTGGGGCCAACGTCCTGACTTTC.

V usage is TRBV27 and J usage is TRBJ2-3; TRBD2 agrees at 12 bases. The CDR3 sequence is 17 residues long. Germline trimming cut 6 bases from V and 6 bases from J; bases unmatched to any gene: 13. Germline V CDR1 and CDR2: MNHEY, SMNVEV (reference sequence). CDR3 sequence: CASSVTTTSGSQDTQYF. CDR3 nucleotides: TGTGCCAGCAGCGTAACCACGACTAGCGGGAGTCAGGATACGCAGTATTTT.

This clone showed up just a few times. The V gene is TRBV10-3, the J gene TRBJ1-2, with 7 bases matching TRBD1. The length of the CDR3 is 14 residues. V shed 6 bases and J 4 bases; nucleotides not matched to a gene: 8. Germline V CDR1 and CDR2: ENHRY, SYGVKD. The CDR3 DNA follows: TGTGCCATCAGGGAACAGGGGATGTCCTATGGCTACACCTTC. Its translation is CAIREQGMSYGYTF.

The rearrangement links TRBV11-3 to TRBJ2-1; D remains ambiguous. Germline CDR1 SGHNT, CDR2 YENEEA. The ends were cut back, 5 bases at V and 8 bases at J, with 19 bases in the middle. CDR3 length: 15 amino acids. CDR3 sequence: CASSPLGPDWDEQFF. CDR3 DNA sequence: TGTGCCAGCAGCCCCCTGGGCCCTGACTGGGATGAGCAGTTCTTC.

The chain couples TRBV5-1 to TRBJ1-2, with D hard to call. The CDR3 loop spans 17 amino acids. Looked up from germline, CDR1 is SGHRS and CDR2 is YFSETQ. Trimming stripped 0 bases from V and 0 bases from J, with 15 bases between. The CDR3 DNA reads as TGCGCCAGCAGCTTGGAAGGGAGCCGGCAAGCTAACTATGGCTACACCTTC. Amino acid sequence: CASSLEGSRQANYGYTF.

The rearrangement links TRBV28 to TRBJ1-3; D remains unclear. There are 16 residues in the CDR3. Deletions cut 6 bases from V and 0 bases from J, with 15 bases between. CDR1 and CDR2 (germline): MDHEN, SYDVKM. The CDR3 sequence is CASSLPGHFSGNTIYF. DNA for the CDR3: TGTGCCAGCAGCCTCCCTGGGCATTTCTCTGGAAACACCATATATTTT.